The sequence of this T cell receptor beta chain was determined in a study of Ad26.COV2.S vaccination and SARS-CoV-2 variants. For the study at large: Intramuscularly, Ad26.COV2.S was given either once or twice, 56 days apart.

Germline V gives CDR1 WSHSY, CDR2 SAAADI. The CDR3 covers 15 residues. The junction had 7 bases not matched to a gene; V was cut back by 3 bases and J by 4 bases. This sample's treatment: over 15 received Ad26.COV2.S at low or high dose, single or two shots; 5 received placebo; per-sample allocation not given. Vaccine and placebo recipients were sampled on day 63 after the first injection. The donor's status was that of an adult aged 18-55 years in Boston. Libraries were prepared by immunoSEQ multiplex PCR; TCRdb keeps only in-frame clonotypes and omits some of them. The sample shows approximately 350,000 clones, roughly 87% of them seen only once.

This sequence was found in a person between 18 and 65 years old who received the Ad26.COV2.S COVID-19 vaccine or a placebo. The rearrangement links TRBV10-2 to TRBJ1-2; TRBD1 agrees at 8 bases. Sequencing used peripheral blood, obtained in a trial of Ad26.COV2.S vaccine versus placebo. CDR3 in DNA: TGCGCCAGCAGTGAAACCGCGGACAGGGCCTATGGCTACACCTTC. It translates to CASSETADRAYGYTF.